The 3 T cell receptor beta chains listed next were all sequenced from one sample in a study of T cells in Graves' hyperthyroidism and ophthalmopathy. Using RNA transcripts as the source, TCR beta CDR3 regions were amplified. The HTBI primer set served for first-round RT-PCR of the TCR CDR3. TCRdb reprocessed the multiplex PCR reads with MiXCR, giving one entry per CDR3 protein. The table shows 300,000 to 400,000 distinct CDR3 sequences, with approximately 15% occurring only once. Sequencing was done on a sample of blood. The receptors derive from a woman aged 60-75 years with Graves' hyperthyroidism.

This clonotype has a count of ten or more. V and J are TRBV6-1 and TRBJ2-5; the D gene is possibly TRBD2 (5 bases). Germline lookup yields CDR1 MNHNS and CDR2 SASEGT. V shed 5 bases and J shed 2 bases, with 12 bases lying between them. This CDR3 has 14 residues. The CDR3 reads CASSSGLTQETQYF. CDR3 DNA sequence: TGTGCCAGCAGTTCCGGACTGACTCAAGAGACCCAGTACTTC.

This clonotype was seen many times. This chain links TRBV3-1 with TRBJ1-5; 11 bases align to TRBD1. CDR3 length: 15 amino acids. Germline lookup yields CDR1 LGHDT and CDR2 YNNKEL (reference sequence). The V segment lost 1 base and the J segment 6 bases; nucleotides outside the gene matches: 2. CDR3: CASSQGTGGRQPQHF. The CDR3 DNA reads TGTGCCAGCAGCCAAGGGACAGGGGGCCGTCAGCCCCAGCATTTT.

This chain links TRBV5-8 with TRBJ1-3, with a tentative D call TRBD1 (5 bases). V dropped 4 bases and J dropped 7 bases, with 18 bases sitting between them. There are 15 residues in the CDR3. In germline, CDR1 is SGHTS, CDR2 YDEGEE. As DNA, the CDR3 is TGTGCCAGCAGCCCCCTCGGGACGTACGGGAACACCATATATTTT. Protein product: CASSPLGTYGNTIYF.